This TCR beta chain appears in the sequencing data of a study of cytotoxic CD8 clonotypes in ibrutinib-treated CLL. Turning to the study itself: The samples contained 250,000 to 300,000 productive templates on average. They also contained an average of about 94,000 productive rearrangements. Whole-study results and caveats: At the start, clonality exceeded age-matched healthy donors and followed circulating CD8+ T-cell counts.

Assay: immunoSEQ multiplex PCR; the TCRdb copy retains only in-frame clones and omits some. The sample holds fewer than 400,000 clones, around 66% seen once. Genomic DNA (around 2 micrograms) was obtained from cryopreserved PBMCs for construction of TCR beta libraries. V lost 7 bases and J lost 5, with 12 bases in between. The CDR3 loop spans 11 amino acids. CDR1 is SQVTM, CDR2 ANQGSEA, per germline. Comment on this clone: Its antigen is as yet unknown.

The input for sequencing was PBMCs, taken after 36 months of ibrutinib treatment. The chain recombines TRBV29-1 with TRBJ2-7; D tentatively fits TRBD1 or TRBD2 (6 bases each). This clonotype was sampled from a human donor with chronic lymphocytic leukemia. In DNA, the CDR3 is TGCAGCGCCGGGGGCGGGGACGAGCAGTACTTC. Protein: CSAGGGDEQYF.